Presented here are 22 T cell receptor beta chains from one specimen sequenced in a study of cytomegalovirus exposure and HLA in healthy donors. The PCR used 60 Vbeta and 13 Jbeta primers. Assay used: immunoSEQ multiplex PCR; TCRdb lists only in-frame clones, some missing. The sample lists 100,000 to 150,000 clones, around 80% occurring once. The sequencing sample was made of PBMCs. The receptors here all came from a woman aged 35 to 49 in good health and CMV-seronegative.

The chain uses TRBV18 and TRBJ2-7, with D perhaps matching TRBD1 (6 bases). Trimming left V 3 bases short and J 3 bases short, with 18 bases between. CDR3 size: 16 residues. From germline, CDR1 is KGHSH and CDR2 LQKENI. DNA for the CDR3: TGTGCCAGCTCACCGTCGACCGCGGACAGCTACTACGAGCAGTACTTC. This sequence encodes CASSPSTADSYYEQYF.

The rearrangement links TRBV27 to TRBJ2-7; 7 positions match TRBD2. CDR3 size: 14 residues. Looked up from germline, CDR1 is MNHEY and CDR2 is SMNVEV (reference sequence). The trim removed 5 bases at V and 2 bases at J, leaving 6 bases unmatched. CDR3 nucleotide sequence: TGTGCCAGCAGTCTTCTAGCGGAGGCCTACGAGCAGTACTTC. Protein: CASSLLAEAYEQYF.

DNA for the CDR3: TGTGCCAGCAGTTTAGCGGGGGACCTCAATGAGCAGTTCTTC. It codes for CASSLAGDLNEQFF. The V call is TRBV27, the J call TRBJ2-1; 7 bases align to TRBD2. The CDR3 has 14 residues. Germline CDR1 MNHEY, CDR2 SMNVEV (reference sequence). The J segment lost 6 bases and the V segment lost 2 bases, leaving 4 bases of the junction unmatched.

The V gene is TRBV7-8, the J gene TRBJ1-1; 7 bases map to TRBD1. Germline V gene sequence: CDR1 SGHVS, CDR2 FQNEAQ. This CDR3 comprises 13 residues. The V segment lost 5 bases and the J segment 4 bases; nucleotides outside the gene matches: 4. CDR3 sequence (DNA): TGTGCCAGCAGCGCACAGGGGACCACTGAAGCTTTCTTT. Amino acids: CASSAQGTTEAFF.

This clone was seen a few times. The CDR3 sequence is CASGQDKNTEAFF. The CDR3, as DNA: TGTGCCAGCGGACAGGACAAGAACACTGAAGCTTTCTTT. The chain has TRBV6-6 and TRBJ1-1; 7 bases are a match to TRBD1. This CDR3 comprises 13 residues. Unmatched junction bases numbered 4, after V lost 8 bases and J lost 1 base. The germline V gene encodes CDR1 MNHNY and CDR2 SVGAGI (reference sequence).

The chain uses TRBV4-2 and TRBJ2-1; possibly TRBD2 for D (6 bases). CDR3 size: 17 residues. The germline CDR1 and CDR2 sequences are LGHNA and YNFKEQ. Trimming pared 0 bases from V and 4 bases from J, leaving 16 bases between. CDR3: CASSQDVGSSAYNEQFF. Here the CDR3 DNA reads TGTGCCAGCAGCCAAGACGTTGGGTCTAGCGCATACAATGAGCAGTTCTTC.

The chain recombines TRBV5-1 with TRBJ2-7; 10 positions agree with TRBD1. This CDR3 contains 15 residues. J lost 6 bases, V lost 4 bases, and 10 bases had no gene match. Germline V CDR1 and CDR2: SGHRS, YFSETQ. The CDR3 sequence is CASSKGQGTRAEQYF. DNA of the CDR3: TGCGCCAGCAGCAAGGGACAGGGGACGCGGGCCGAGCAGTACTTC.

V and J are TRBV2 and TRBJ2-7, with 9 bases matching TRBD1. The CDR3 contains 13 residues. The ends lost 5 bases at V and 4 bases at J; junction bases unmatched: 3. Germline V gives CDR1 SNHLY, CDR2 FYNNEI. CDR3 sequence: CASSFGTGYEQYF. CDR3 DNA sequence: TGTGCCAGCAGTTTCGGGACAGGGTACGAGCAGTACTTC.

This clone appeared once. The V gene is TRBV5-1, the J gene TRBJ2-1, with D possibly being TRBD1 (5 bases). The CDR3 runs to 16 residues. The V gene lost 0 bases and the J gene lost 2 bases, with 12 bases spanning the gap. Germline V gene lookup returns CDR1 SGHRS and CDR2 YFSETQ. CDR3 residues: CASSLEGSSTYNEQFF. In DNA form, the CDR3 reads TGCGCCAGCAGCTTGGAGGGGTCGTCTACCTACAATGAGCAGTTCTTC.

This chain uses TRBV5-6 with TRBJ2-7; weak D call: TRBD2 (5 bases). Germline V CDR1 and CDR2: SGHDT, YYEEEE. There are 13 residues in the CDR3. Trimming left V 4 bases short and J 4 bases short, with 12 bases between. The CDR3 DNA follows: TGTGCCAGCAGCCTAGCTGCCCGGTACGAGCAGTACTTC. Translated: CASSLAARYEQYF. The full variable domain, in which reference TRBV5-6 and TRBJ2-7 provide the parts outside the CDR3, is DAGVTQSPTHLIKTRGQQVTLRCSPKSGHDTVSWYQQALGQGPQFIFQYYEEEERQRGNFPDRFSGHQFPNYSSELNVNALLLGDSALYLCASSLAARYEQYFGPGTRLTVT.

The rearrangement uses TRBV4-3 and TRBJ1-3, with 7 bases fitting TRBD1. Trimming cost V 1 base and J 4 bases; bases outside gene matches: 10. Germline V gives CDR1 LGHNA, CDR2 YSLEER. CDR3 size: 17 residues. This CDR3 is CASSQGVQGESGNTIYF. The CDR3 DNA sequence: TGCGCCAGCAGCCAAGGGGTCCAGGGGGAGTCGGGAAACACCATATATTTT.

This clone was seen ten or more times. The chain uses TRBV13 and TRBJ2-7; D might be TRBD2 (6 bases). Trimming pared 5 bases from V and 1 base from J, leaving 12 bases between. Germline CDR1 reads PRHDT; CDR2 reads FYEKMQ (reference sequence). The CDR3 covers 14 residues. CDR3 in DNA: TGTGCCAGCAGCCATCGGGGGATTTCCTACGAGCAGTACTTC. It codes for CASSHRGISYEQYF.

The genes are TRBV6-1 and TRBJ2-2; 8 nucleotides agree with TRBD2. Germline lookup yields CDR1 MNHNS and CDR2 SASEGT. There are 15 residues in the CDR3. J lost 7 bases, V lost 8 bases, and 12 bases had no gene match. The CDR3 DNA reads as TGTGCCAGCCGGGGGGGCCGTGGCCCCGACGGGGAGCTGTTTTTT. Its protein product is CASRGGRGPDGELFF.

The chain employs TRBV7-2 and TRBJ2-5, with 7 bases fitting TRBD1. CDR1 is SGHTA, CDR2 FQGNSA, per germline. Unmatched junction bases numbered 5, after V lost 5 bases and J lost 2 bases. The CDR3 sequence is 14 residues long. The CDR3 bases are TGTGCCAGCAGCCCAGGGGGACCTCAAGAGACCCAGTACTTC. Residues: CASSPGGPQETQYF.

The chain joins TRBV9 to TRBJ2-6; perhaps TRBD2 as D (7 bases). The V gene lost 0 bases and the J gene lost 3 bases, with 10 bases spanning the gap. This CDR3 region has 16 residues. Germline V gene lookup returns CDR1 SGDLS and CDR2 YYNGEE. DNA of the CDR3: TGTGCCAGCAGCGTAGGGGGGGGCGGTGGGGCCAACGTCCTGACTTTC. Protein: CASSVGGGGGANVLTF.

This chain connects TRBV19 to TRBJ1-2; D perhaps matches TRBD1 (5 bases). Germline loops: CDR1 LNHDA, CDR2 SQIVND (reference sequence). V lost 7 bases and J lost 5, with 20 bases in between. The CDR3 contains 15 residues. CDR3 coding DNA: TGTGCCAGTATGGCAGGGCAGTTGAAGCCTTATGGCTACACCTTC. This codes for CASMAGQLKPYGYTF.

Here the CDR3 DNA reads TGTGCCAGCAGTCCACCTCAGGGAAACACCATATATTTT. This gives the protein CASSPPQGNTIYF. The chain links TRBV28 to TRBJ1-3; D remains unclear. The V gene lost 5 bases and the J gene lost 4 bases, with 9 bases spanning the gap. The CDR3 is 13 amino acids. Germline V gives CDR1 MDHEN, CDR2 SYDVKM. The variable domain in full, with the rest retrieved from reference TRBV28 and TRBJ1-3, is DVKVTQSSRYLVKRTGEKVFLECVQDMDHENMFWYRQDPGLGLRLIYFSYDVKMKEKGDIPEGYSVSREKKERFSLILESASTNQTSMYLCASSPPQGNTIYFGEGSWLTVV.

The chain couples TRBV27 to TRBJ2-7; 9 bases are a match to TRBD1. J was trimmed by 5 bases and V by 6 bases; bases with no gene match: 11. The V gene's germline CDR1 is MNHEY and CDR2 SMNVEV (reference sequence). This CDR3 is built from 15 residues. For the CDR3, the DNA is TGTGCCAGCAGACAGGGGGCCGGCGCTTTCGACGAGCAGTACTTC. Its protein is CASRQGAGAFDEQYF.

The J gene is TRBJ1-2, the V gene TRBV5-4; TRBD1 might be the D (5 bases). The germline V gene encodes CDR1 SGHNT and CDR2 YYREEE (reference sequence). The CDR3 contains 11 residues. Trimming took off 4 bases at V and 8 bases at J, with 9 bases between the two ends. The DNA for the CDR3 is TGTGCCAGCAGCGCAGGGCTCGGCTACACCTTC. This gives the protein CASSAGLGYTF.

CDR3 coding DNA: TGTGCCCTACAGGGGGACTATGGCTACACCTTC. Translated, it gives CALQGDYGYTF. The V gene is TRBV10-3, the J gene TRBJ1-2, with 8 bases lining up with TRBD1. CDR3 length: 11 residues. V dropped 11 bases and J dropped 3; count of bases not matched to a gene: 2. In germline, CDR1 is ENHRY, CDR2 SYGVKD.

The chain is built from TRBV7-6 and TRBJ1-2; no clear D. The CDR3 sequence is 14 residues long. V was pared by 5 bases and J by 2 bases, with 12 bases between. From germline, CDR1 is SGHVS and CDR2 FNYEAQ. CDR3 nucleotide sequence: TGTGCCAGCAGCCCCCCCGGGTCAAACTATGGCTACACCTTC. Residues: CASSPPGSNYGYTF.

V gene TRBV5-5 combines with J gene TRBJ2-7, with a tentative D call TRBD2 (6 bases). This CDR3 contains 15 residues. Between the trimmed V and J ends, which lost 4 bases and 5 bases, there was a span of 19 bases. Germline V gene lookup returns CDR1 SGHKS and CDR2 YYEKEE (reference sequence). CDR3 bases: TGTGCCAGCAGCCCGGCGGGGTTCCTCGTCGACGAGCAGTACTTC. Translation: CASSPAGFLVDEQYF.